This entry concerns a single TCR beta chain. Its antigen remains unidentified. The entry originates in a study of cytomegalovirus exposure and HLA in healthy donors. Notes on the study in general: Trimming of TCR beta V- and J-genes showed a link, identified in a later analysis, to a missense DCLRE1C variant. Donors belonging to an Asian-associated ancestry cluster reportedly showed fewer N-insertions in productive TCRs than the roughly 680-donor mean, according to what a later analysis found. On later analysis, the bulk of CMV-associated TCR beta chains appeared to be HLA-restricted. Apart from CMV serostatus, no immune exposure information was available.

Trimming pared 2 bases from V and 4 bases from J, leaving 14 bases between. This CDR3 comprises 15 residues. Germline loops: CDR1 LGHNT, CDR2 FRNRAP. The PCR ran on 60 Vbeta and 13 Jbeta primers. Repertoires were generated with immunoSEQ multiplex PCR, while TCRdb's copy carries only in-frame clones and drops some. This sample carries roughly 80,000 clones, with around 1.1% going to the ten biggest clones. This TCR was recovered from a woman in her twenties or thirties in good health and CMV-seronegative. Sequences were obtained from PBMCs. The V and J genes are TRBV12-5 and TRBJ1-1; D is unclear. CDR3 nucleotides: TGTGCTAGTGGTTTGCAGTCAGGCCGTGGCACTGAAGCTTTCTTT. It codes for CASGLQSGRGTEAFF.